The sample holds a few counts of the clone carrying this T cell receptor (beta chain). No antigen is known for it. These data come from a study of human T cells and chemical hapten exposure. Study details: Weekly administration of diphenylcyclopropenone to the scalp of patients continued throughout the roughly 26-week study. Patch tests applied 0.01% DPC to the upper back, read at 6 days. Points from the study as a whole: DPC sensitization produced no change in TCRs with frequency above 1 in 1000.

Time point given: patch test 2, 6 weeks after DPC sensitization. As for treatment: therapeutic diphenylcyclopropenone sensitization with weekly scalp DPC. Unfractionated whole blood yielded the extracted total RNA. From the RACE reads, TCRdb called clonotypes with MiXCR, one entry per CDR3 protein. The sample holds 110,000 to 150,000 distinct CDR3 sequences, roughly 12% seen once. This CDR3 has 15 residues. Per the germline V gene, CDR1 is SGHRS and CDR2 is YFSETQ. V was shortened by 4 bases and J by 6 bases, with 14 bases between the two germline ends. The sample consisted of whole blood, taken in connection with sensitization to the hapten diphenylcyclopropenone (DPC). This chain links TRBV5-1 with TRBJ1-6; D is perhaps TRBD1 (6 bases). The origin of this receptor is a woman aged 45-60 years with alopecia areata. Some clones in this sample may be carry-over from other donors' samples. Here the CDR3 DNA reads TGCGCCAGCAGCAGGTCCGGGACAACTAATTCACCCCTCCACTTT. As protein: CASSRSGTTNSPLHF.